This is a list of T cell receptor beta chains from one sample in a study of T cell responses to AZD1222 COVID-19 vaccine. Assay: immunoSEQ multiplex PCR; the TCRdb copy retains only in-frame clones and omits some. The sample has under 200,000 clones; about 90% are singletons. Source: peripheral blood, taken on day 0 of AZD1222 vaccination. Receptors originate from an adult in good health. The CDR3 runs from the conserved cysteine through the conserved F or W. D genes are given only for firm matches. A row's size may be missing; if present it is once, few, many or a size class.

abundance	v_gene	d_gene	j_gene	CDR3aa	CDR3nt
.	TRBV7-8	.	TRBJ2-7	CASSPRLDYSANEQYF	TGTGCCAGCAGCCCGCGGTTGGATTATAGCGCGAACGAGCAGTACTTC
.	TRBV5-6	.	TRBJ2-7	CASSLGDYEQYF	TGTGCCAGCAGCTTGGGGGACTACGAGCAGTACTTC
.	TRBV6-4	TRBD2	TRBJ2-1	CASSRASGTYNEQFF	TGTGCCAGCAGTAGGGCTAGCGGGACTTACAATGAGCAGTTCTTC
.	TRBV27	TRBD1	TRBJ1-2	CASRRTGSNYGYTF	TGTGCCAGCAGACGGACAGGTAGTAACTATGGCTACACCTTC
.	TRBV24-1	.	TRBJ1-5	CATSDLYGPQHF	TGTGCCACCAGTGACTTATATGGGCCCCAGCATTTT
.	TRBV28	.	TRBJ2-7	CASRRGRESYEQYF	TGTGCCAGCAGGCGGGGGCGAGAAAGCTACGAGCAGTACTTC
.	TRBV30	TRBD2	TRBJ2-7	CAWSGTSYEQYF	TGTGCCTGGAGTGGGACTAGCTACGAGCAGTACTTC
.	TRBV7-2	.	TRBJ1-1	CASSPGEGSIMNTEAFF	TGTGCCAGCAGCCCAGGCGAGGGGTCCATCATGAACACTGAAGCTTTCTTT
.	TRBV24-1	.	TRBJ2-3	CATSRSTAENTQYF	TGTGCCACCAGTCGGTCCACGGCGGAAAATACGCAGTATTTT
.	TRBV19	.	TRBJ1-4	CASRTAASTNEKLFF	TGTGCCAGTCGGACAGCCGCATCAACAAATGAAAAACTGTTTTTT
.	TRBV24-1	TRBD1	TRBJ2-5	CATRAPVGTGHETQYF	TGTGCCACCAGAGCCCCGGTCGGGACAGGGCACGAGACCCAGTACTTC
.	TRBV5-1	.	TRBJ2-7	CASSLEAAGSYEQYF	TGCGCCAGCAGCTTGGAGGCAGCCGGCTCCTACGAGCAGTACTTC
.	TRBV6-5	.	TRBJ2-2	CASSYLLSTNTGELFF	TGTGCCAGCAGTTACCTCCTATCCACGAACACCGGGGAGCTGTTTTTT
.	TRBV4-1	TRBD2	TRBJ2-7	CASSHRTSGNYEQYF	TGCGCCAGCAGCCACCGGACTAGCGGGAATTACGAGCAGTACTTC
.	TRBV29-1	TRBD1	TRBJ2-5	CSVECLQGDF	TGCAGCGTTGAGTGCTTACAGGGGGACTTC
.	TRBV5-4	TRBD2	TRBJ2-1	CASTMGLAGFNEQFF	TGTGCCAGCACCATGGGACTAGCGGGTTTTAATGAGCAGTTCTTC
.	TRBV28	.	TRBJ2-5	CASSLLGFVSGETQYF	TGTGCCAGCAGTCTCCTTGGGTTCGTCTCGGGAGAGACCCAGTACTTC
few	TRBV10-1	TRBD2	TRBJ2-7	CASSESIAGNYEQYF	TGCGCCAGCAGTGAGTCCATAGCGGGAAACTACGAGCAGTACTTC
.	TRBV5-8	.	TRBJ1-4	CASRYASSPWGKLFF	TGTGCCAGCAGATATGCCAGTTCCCCTTGGGGGAAACTGTTTTTT
.	TRBV15	TRBD2	TRBJ2-7	CATSRELAGDEQYF	TGTGCCACCAGCAGAGAACTAGCGGGAGACGAGCAGTACTTC
.	TRBV28	.	TRBJ1-6	CASSSPGGRSPLHF	TGTGCCAGCAGTTCGCCGGGGGGCCGTTCACCCCTCCACTTT
.	TRBV6-1	.	TRBJ1-2	CASSETVRTNYGYTF	TGTGCCAGCAGTGAAACGGTGAGGACTAACTATGGCTACACCTTC
few	TRBV7-2	.	TRBJ2-7	CASSQKEGYPNYEQYF	TGTGCCAGCAGCCAAAAGGAGGGGTACCCAAACTACGAGCAGTACTTC
.	TRBV19	.	TRBJ2-5	CASSIDSGKGAQYF	TGTGCCAGTAGTATAGACTCAGGGAAAGGGGCCCAGTACTTC
.	TRBV5-8	TRBD1	TRBJ1-3	CASSDRDRGTGNTIYF	TGTGCCAGCAGCGACCGGGACAGGGGCACCGGAAACACCATATATTTT
.	TRBV18	.	TRBJ2-2	CASSPGNILAGELFF	TGTGCCAGCTCACCGGGGAATATACTCGCCGGGGAGCTGTTTTTT
.	TRBV5-8	.	TRBJ1-2	CATIGLRLVAYGYTF	TGTGCCACCATTGGCCTCCGATTGGTGGCCTATGGCTACACCTTC
once	TRBV6-2/TRBV6-3	.	TRBJ1-5	CASSYGTALGPQHF	TGTGCCAGCAGTTACGGTACTGCCTTAGGGCCCCAGCATTTT
.	TRBV4-3	.	TRBJ1-4	CASSLRGARATNEKLFF	TGCGCCAGCAGCCTTCGGGGGGCAAGGGCAACTAATGAAAAACTGTTTTTT
.	TRBV13	.	TRBJ2-3	CASSDWTKNRIEHTDTQYF	TGTGCCAGCAGCGACTGGACTAAAAACCGAATCGAACACACAGATACGCAGTATTTT
.	TRBV3-1/TRBV3-2	.	TRBJ1-1	CASSSYNINTEAFF	TGTGCCAGCAGCTCCTATAATATAAACACTGAAGCTTTCTTT